This entry describes one T cell receptor (beta chain). What it binds is unknown. Primers: 60 Vbeta forward and 13 Jbeta reverse. The protocol was immunoSEQ multiplex PCR, while the TCRdb copy is restricted to in-frame clones and leaves out a portion. This sample carries 150,000 or so clones, with 1.5% to 2% going to the ten biggest clones. This record comes from a study of cytomegalovirus exposure and HLA in healthy donors. Whole-study results and caveats: Rates of TCR association differed by HLA locus in a later analysis, with DRB1 highest and HLA-C lowest.

Germline-derived CDR1 and CDR2 are KGHSH and LQKENI. The CDR3 runs to 18 residues. The junction had 7 bases not matched to a gene; V was cut back by 5 bases and J by 1 base. The chain employs TRBV18 and TRBJ2-2; 13 positions match TRBD2. The sample comprised PBMCs. This receptor was taken from a woman in her forties or fifties in good health and CMV-seronegative. The CDR3 spells CASSGSRTSGRNTGELFF. DNA for the CDR3: TGTGCCAGCTCAGGATCACGGACTAGCGGGAGGAACACCGGGGAGCTGTTTTTT. The variable domain in full, with the rest retrieved from reference TRBV18 and TRBJ2-2, is NAGVMQNPRHLVRRRGQEARLRCSPMKGHSHVYWYRQLPEEGLKFMVYLQKENIIDESGMPKERFSAEFPKEGPSILRIQQVVRGDSAAYFCASSGSRTSGRNTGELFFGEGSRLTVL.